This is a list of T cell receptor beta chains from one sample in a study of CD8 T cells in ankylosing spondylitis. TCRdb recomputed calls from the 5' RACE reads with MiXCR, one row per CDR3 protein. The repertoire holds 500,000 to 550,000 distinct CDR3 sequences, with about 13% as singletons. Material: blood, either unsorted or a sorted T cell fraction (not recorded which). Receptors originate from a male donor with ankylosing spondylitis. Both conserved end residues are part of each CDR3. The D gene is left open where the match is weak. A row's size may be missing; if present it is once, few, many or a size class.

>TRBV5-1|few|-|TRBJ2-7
CASREGDPYEQYF
TGCGCCAGCCGGGAAGGCGATCCCTACGAGCAGTACTTC
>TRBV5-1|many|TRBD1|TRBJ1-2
CASSQDRDGYTF
TGCGCCAGCAGCCAGGACAGGGATGGCTACACCTTC
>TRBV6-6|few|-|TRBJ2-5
CASRLGNQETQYF
TGTGCCAGCAGGCTAGGGAACCAAGAGACCCAGTACTTC
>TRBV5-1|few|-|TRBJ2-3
CASSLVARWADTQYF
TGCGCCAGCAGCTTGGTTGCCAGGTGGGCAGATACGCAGTATTTT
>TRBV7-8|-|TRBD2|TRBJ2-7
CASSRGGLVPYEQYF
TGTGCCAGCAGCCGGGGGGGACTAGTCCCCTACGAGCAGTACTTC
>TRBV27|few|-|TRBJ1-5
CASSLGGTSVPQHF
TGTGCCAGCAGTTTAGGGGGGACATCAGTGCCCCAGCATTTT
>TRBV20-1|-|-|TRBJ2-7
CSASGHVPEQYF
TGCAGTGCTAGTGGACATGTACCCGAGCAGTACTTC
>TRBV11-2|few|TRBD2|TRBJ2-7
CASSLGRGERDSYEQYF
TGTGCCAGCAGCTTAGGCCGGGGGGAGCGGGACTCCTACGAGCAGTACTTC
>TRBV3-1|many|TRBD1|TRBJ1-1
CASSYYDRANTEAFF
TGTGCCAGCAGCTACTACGACAGGGCGAACACTGAAGCTTTCTTT
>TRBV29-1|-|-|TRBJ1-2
CSVEKANYGYTF
TGCAGCGTGGAGAAAGCTAACTATGGCTACACCTTC
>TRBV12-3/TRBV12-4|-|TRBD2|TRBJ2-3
CASSLAGGPVDTQYF
TGTGCCAGCAGTTTAGCGGGAGGGCCGGTAGATACGCAGTATTTT
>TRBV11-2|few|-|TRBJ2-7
CASSLAQSYEQYF
TGTGCCAGCAGCTTAGCACAGTCCTACGAGCAGTACTTC
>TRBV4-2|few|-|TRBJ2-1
CASRGSGYNEQFF
TGTGCCAGCAGAGGGAGCGGATACAATGAGCAGTTCTTC
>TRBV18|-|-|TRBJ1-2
CASSPGLEYGYTF
TGTGCCAGCTCACCTGGATTAGAATATGGCTACACCTTC
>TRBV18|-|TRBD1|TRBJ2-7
CASSPMGQGPHEQYF
TGTGCCAGCTCACCAATGGGACAGGGACCCCACGAGCAGTACTTC
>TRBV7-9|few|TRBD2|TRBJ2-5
CASSWLAGGTQYF
TGTGCCAGCAGCTGGCTAGCGGGAGGGACCCAGTACTTC
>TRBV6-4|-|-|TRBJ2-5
CASHRPPIQETQYF
TGTGCCAGCCACAGGCCGCCAATACAAGAGACCCAGTACTTC
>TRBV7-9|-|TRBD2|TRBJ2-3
CASSAGTSESTDTQYF
TGTGCCAGCAGCGCCGGGACTAGCGAGAGCACAGATACGCAGTATTTT
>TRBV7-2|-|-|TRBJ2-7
CASSTRREGGEQYF
TGTGCCAGCAGCACCCGTCGAGAAGGGGGAGAGCAGTACTTC
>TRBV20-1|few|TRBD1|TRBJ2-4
CSADPGQVIQYF
TGCAGTGCTGACCCGGGACAGGTTATTCAGTACTTC
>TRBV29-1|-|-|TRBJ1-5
CSVAGRGQPQHF
TGCAGCGTTGCCGGGAGAGGGCAGCCCCAGCATTTT
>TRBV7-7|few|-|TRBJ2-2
CASSGGTPAGAGELFF
TGTGCCAGCAGCGGAGGGACCCCGGCAGGCGCCGGGGAGCTGTTTTTT
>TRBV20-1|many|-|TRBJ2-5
CSARTAQETQYF
TGCAGTGCGCGGACGGCCCAAGAGACCCAGTACTTC
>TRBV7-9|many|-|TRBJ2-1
CASSLGTTEYNEQFF
TGTGCCAGCAGCTTGGGCACGACAGAGTACAATGAGCAGTTCTTC
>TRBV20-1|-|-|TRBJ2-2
CSARDLPYAGTGGGELFF
TGCAGTGCTAGAGATCTACCGTACGCCGGGACTGGGGGCGGGGAGCTGTTTTTT
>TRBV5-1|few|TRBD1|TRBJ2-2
CASSLKGDRVSGELFF
TGCGCCAGCAGCTTGAAAGGGGACAGGGTGTCCGGGGAGCTGTTTTTT
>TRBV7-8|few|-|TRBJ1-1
CASSRTGPNTEAFF
TGTGCCAGCAGCCGTACGGGTCCTAACACTGAAGCTTTCTTT
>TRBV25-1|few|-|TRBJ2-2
CASSEWVSGPSNTGELFF
TGTGCCAGCAGTGAATGGGTTTCAGGCCCTTCGAACACCGGGGAGCTGTTTTTT
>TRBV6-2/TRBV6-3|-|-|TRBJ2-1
CASSYSTLYNEQFF
TGTGCCAGCAGTTACTCGACCCTTTATAATGAGCAGTTCTTC
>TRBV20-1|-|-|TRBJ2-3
CSALLAASTDTQYF
TGCAGTGCTCTACTAGCAGCTAGCACAGATACGCAGTATTTT
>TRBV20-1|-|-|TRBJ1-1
CSARRPSSGDTEAFF
TGCAGTGCTAGGAGGCCCTCCTCAGGGGACACTGAAGCTTTCTTT